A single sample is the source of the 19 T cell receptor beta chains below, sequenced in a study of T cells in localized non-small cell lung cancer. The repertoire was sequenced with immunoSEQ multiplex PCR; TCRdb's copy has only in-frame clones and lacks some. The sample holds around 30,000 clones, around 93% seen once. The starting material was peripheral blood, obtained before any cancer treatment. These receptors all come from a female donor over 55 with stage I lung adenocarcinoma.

The CDR3 reads CAWSEGARQPQHF. CDR3 DNA sequence: TGTGCCTGGAGTGAGGGGGCCAGACAGCCCCAGCATTTT. The chain uses TRBV30 and TRBJ1-5; 7 nucleotides align to TRBD1. CDR3 length equals 13 residues. Germline V CDR1 and CDR2: GTSNPN, SVGIG (reference sequence). Losses at the gene ends were 1 base for V and 7 bases for J; bases not matched to a gene: 4.

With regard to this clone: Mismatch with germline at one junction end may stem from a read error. CDR3 DNA: TGTGCCAGCAGGAGGACAGAGAATACCGTCTTC. Encoded protein: CASRRTENTVF. This chain connects TRBV27 to TRBJ2-1, with D perhaps TRBD1 (6 bases). Per the germline V gene, CDR1 is MNHEY and CDR2 is SMNVEV (reference sequence). This CDR3 spans 11 amino acids.

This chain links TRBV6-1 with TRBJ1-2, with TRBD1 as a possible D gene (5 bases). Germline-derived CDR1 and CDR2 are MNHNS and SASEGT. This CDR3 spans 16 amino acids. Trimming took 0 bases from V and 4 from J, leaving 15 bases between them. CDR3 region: CASSEAAGTVGYGYTF. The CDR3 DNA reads TGTGCCAGCAGTGAAGCGGCGGGGACGGTTGGCTATGGCTACACCTTC.

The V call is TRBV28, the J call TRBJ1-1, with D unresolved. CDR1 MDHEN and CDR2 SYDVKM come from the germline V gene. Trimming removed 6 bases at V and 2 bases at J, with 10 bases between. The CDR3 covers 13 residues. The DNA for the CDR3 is TGTGCCAGCAGCCCCGGGATAAACACTGAAGCTTTCTTT. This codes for CASSPGINTEAFF.

CDR3: CASSLVSGDTEAFF. In DNA, the CDR3 is TGCGCCAGCAGCTTGGTCAGTGGGGACACTGAAGCTTTCTTT. This chain joins TRBV5-1 and TRBJ1-1; D is unresolved. V dropped 0 bases and J dropped 3 bases, with 9 bases sitting between them. The CDR3 sequence is 14 residues long. The germline CDR1 and CDR2 sequences are SGHRS and YFSETQ.

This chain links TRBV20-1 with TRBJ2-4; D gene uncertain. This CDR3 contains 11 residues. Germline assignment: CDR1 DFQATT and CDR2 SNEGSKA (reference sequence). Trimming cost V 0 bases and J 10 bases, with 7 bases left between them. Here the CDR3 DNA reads TGCAGTGCTAGAGATCTTGGGATTCAGTACTTC. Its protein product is CSARDLGIQYF.

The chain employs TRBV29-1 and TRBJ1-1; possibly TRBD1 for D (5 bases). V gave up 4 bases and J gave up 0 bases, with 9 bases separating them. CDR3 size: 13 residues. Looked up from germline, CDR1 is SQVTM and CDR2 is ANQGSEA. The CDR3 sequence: CSVAEGLNTEAFF. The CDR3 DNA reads TGCAGCGTTGCTGAGGGACTGAACACTGAAGCTTTCTTT.

The CDR3 DNA follows: TGCAGCGTTGGAGGCAGCGACGCTGGAAACACCATATATTTT. Encoded protein: CSVGGSDAGNTIYF. The genes are TRBV29-1 and TRBJ1-3; no firm D call. V was clipped by 4 bases and J by 2 bases, with 12 bases between them. The CDR3 is 14 amino acids. The germline V gene has CDR1 SQVTM and CDR2 ANQGSEA.

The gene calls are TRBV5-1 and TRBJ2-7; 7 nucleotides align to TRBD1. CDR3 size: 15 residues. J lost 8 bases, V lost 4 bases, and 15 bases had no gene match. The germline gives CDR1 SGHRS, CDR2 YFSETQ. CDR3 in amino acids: CASSVSPGTAVKQYF. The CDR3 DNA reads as TGCGCCAGCAGCGTCAGCCCCGGGACAGCCGTAAAGCAGTACTTC.

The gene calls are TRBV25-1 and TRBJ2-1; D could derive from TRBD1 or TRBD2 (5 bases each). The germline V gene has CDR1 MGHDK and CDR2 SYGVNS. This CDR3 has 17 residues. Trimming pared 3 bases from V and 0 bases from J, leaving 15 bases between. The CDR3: CASSDRPGLSSYNEQFF. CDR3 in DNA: TGTGCCAGCAGTGATAGGCCGGGGCTCAGCTCCTACAATGAGCAGTTCTTC.

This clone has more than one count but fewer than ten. CDR3 nucleotides: TGTGCCAAAAGGGGGAGTCCGAACACTGAAGCTTTCTTT. Translation: CAKRGSPNTEAFF. This rearrangement joins TRBV10-3 to TRBJ1-1, with D possibly matching TRBD1 (6 bases). CDR1 ENHRY and CDR2 SYGVKD come from the germline V gene. Trimming took 10 bases from V and 1 from J, leaving 13 bases between them. The CDR3 is 13 amino acids.

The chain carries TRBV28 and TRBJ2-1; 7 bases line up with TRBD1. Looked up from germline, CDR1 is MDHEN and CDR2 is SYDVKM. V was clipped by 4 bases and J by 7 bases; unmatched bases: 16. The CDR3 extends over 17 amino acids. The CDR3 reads CASSSSNTGALRNEQFF. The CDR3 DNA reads TGTGCCAGCAGTTCAAGTAATACAGGGGCTTTAAGGAATGAGCAGTTCTTC.

The CDR3 here is CASTNFDRPSENGYTF. In DNA, the CDR3 is TGTGCCAGTACCAACTTCGACAGGCCCTCGGAAAATGGCTACACCTTC. The chain couples TRBV19 to TRBJ1-2; D possibly corresponds to TRBD1 (6 bases). This CDR3 contains 16 residues. Trimming left V 7 bases short and J 6 bases short, with 24 bases between. Germline values: CDR1 LNHDA, CDR2 SQIVND (reference sequence). The full variable domain, rest sourced from reference TRBV19 and TRBJ1-2, is DGGITQSPKYLFRKEGQNVTLSCEQNLNHDAMYWYRQDPGQGLRLIYYSQIVNDFQKGDIAEGYSVSREKKESFPLTVTSAQKNPTAFYLCASTNFDRPSENGYTFGSGTRLTVV.

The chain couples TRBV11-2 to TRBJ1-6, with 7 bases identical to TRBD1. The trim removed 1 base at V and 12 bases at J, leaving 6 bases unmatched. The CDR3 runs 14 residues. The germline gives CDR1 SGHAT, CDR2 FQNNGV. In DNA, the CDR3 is TGTGCCAGCAGCTTAGGGTGGGACAGTCAACCCCTCCACTTT. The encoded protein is CASSLGWDSQPLHF.

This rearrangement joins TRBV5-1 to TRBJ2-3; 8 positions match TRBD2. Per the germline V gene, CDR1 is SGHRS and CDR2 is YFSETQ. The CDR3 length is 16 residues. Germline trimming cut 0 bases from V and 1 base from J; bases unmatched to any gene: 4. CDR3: CASSLELRGGTDTQYF. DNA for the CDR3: TGCGCCAGCAGCTTGGAACTGCGGGGGGGCACAGATACGCAGTATTTT.

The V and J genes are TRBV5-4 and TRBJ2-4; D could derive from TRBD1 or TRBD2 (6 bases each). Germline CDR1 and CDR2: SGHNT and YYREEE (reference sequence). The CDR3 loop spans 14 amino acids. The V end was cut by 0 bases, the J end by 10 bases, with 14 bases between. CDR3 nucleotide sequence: TGTGCCAGCAGCTTGGTGGGGGGCGGAGGAATTCAGTACTTC. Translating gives CASSLVGGGGIQYF.

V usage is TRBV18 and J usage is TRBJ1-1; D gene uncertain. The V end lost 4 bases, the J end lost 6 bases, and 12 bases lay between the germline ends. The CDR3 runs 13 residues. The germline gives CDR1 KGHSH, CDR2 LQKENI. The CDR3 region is CASSLLLRAEAFF. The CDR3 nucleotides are TGTGCCAGCTCACTTTTGCTTCGGGCTGAAGCTTTCTTT. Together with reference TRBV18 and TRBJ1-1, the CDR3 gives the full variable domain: NAGVMQNPRHLVRRRGQEARLRCSPMKGHSHVYWYRQLPEEGLKFMVYLQKENIIDESGMPKERFSAEFPKEGPSILRIQQVVRGDSAAYFCASSLLLRAEAFFGQGTRLTVV.

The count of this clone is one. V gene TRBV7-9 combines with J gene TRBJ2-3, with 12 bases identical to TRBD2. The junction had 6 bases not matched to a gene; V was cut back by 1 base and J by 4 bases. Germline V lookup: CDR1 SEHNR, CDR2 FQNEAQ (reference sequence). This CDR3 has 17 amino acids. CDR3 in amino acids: CASSLGLAGVGADTQYF. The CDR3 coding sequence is TGTGCCAGCAGCTTAGGACTAGCGGGAGTAGGTGCAGATACGCAGTATTTT.

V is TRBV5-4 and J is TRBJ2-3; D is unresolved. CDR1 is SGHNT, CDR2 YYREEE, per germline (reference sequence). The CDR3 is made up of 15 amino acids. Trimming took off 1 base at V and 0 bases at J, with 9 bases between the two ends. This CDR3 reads CASSLPARSTDTQYF. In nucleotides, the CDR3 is TGTGCCAGCAGCTTGCCCGCTCGAAGCACAGATACGCAGTATTTT.